Listed below are T cell receptor beta chains from one sample, sequenced in a study of breast tumors, draining lymph nodes, adjacent tissues. TCRdb reprocessed the multiplex PCR reads via MiXCR and lists one record per CDR3 protein. The sample holds over 200,000 distinct CDR3 sequences, less than 40% seen once. The sample consisted of axillary lymph node tissue. These receptors originate from a female donor with breast cancer. Some clones in this sample may be carry-over from other donors' samples. CDR3s include the opening cysteine and the closing phenylalanine or tryptophan. A D gene is named only where the DNA matches it firmly. Some rows have no size entry. The others give once, few or many, or a class for an expanded clone.

j_call v_call clone_size d_call cdr3_nt cdr3_aa
TRBJ2-7 TRBV4-1 many - TGCGCCAGCAGCCAAGGGCAGGGAGTATACGAGCAGTACTTC CASSQGQGVYEQYF
TRBJ2-1 TRBV7-3 many TRBD2 TGTGCCAGCAGCTTATCTAGCGGCTACAATGAGCAGTTCTTC CASSLSSGYNEQFF
TRBJ1-5 TRBV5-1 many TRBD1 TGCGCCAGCAGCTTGGGACAGGGGATCAATCAGCCCCAGCATTTT CASSLGQGINQPQHF
TRBJ2-2 TRBV18 - - TGTGCCAGCTCACAACTAGGGGCGAACACCGGGGAGCTGTTTTTT CASSQLGANTGELFF
TRBJ2-1 TRBV15 - - TGTGCCACCAGCAGAGATCAGGGCCCGGGTGAGCAGTTCTTC CATSRDQGPGEQFF
TRBJ2-3 TRBV19 many TRBD2 TGTGCCAGTAGTGTTGCGGGAGTCACAGATACGCAGTATTTT CASSVAGVTDTQYF
TRBJ1-2 TRBV7-2 - TRBD1 TGTGCCAGCAGCAAGGACAGGGGGGGATCTGGAAACACCTTC CASSKDRGGSGNTF
TRBJ2-3 TRBV12-3/TRBV12-4 many - TGTGCCAGCAGTACCCACCCGCGGGGACCCTCAGATACGCAGTATTTT CASSTHPRGPSDTQYF
TRBJ2-1 TRBV20-1 many TRBD2 TGCAGTGCTAGGTGGGGACTAGCGGGATGGCAGTTCTTC CSARWGLAGWQFF
TRBJ1-5 TRBV10-3 - TRBD1 TGTGCCAGCGGGGGGGGGACAGGAAAAAATCAGCCCCAGCATTTT CASGGGTGKNQPQHF
TRBJ2-5 TRBV5-4 - TRBD2 TGTGCCAGCAGCGGACTAGCGGGGGGGGAGACCCAGTACTTC CASSGLAGGETQYF
TRBJ1-2 TRBV7-2 once TRBD1 TGTGCCAGCAGCTCGGGACAGGAGGACTATGGCTACACCTTC CASSSGQEDYGYTF
TRBJ2-5 TRBV19 few - TGTGCCAGCGCTACCTCCGGCGCCTTCAGTGGGGAGACCCAGTACTTC CASATSGAFSGETQYF
TRBJ1-1 TRBV19 - - TGTGCCAGTAGCCAACAAGGTACTGAAGCTTTCTTT CASSQQGTEAFF
TRBJ1-6 TRBV4-2 - - TGTGCCGGCAGCCAAGTTCAGGGCCTTTCACCCCTCCACTTT CAGSQVQGLSPLHF
TRBJ1-2 TRBV30 many TRBD1 TGTGCCTGGACCGGACAGGGGCCAGGGGGCTATGGCTACACCTTC CAWTGQGPGGYGYTF
TRBJ1-1 TRBV7-6 - - TGTGCCAGCAGCCGCCAACGGGGGAACACTGAAGCTTTCTTT CASSRQRGNTEAFF
TRBJ2-3 TRBV4-1 many TRBD1 TGCGCCAGCAGCCAGTTTATGGACAGGGGTGCAGATACGCAGTATTTT CASSQFMDRGADTQYF
TRBJ1-6 TRBV7-3 many TRBD1 TGTGCCAGCAGCTTACCCCGGGACAGGGTAGATAATTCACCCCTCCACTTT CASSLPRDRVDNSPLHF
TRBJ1-6 TRBV5-1 many - TGCGCCAGCAGCTTGGCTGGGATTTCACCCCTCCACTTT CASSLAGISPLHF
TRBJ2-7 TRBV24-1 many - TGTGCCACCAGTGATTCTAGCAGGGGTTACGAGCAGTACTTC CATSDSSRGYEQYF
TRBJ2-7 TRBV7-2 - TRBD2 TGTGCCAGCAGCGACTCGGGACTAGCGGGAGGTTCCGAGCAGTACTTC CASSDSGLAGGSEQYF
TRBJ1-4 TRBV5-1 many - TGCGCCAGCAGCGCGTACTCGGGAGCTACTGAAAAACTGTTTTTT CASSAYSGATEKLFF
TRBJ2-5 TRBV6-4 many TRBD2 TGTGCCAGCAGTGACTCCCATTTGGTTGCGGGAGAGGGAGAGACCCAGTACTTC CASSDSHLVAGEGETQYF
TRBJ2-1 TRBV2 many TRBD1 TGTGCCAGCAGTCCCAAAACGGGACAGGGGACCTACAATGAGCAGTTCTTC CASSPKTGQGTYNEQFF
TRBJ1-1 TRBV7-3 once - TGTGCCAGCAGCTTTCAGGGGAACACTGAAGCTTTCTTT CASSFQGNTEAFF
TRBJ2-1 TRBV3-1 few - TGTGCCAGCAGCCAATTAGGGAGTGAGCAGTTCTTC CASSQLGSEQFF
TRBJ2-3 TRBV15 many - TGTGCCACCAGCAGAGATAAGCGTTCAGATACGCAGTATTTT CATSRDKRSDTQYF
TRBJ1-2 TRBV29-1 - - TGCAGCGTTGAAGGGGATGGCGCTAGCTACACCTTC CSVEGDGASYTF
TRBJ2-3 TRBV9 - - TGTGCCAGCAGCGTAGGAGTGGGGATGGCAGATACGCAGTATTTT CASSVGVGMADTQYF
TRBJ2-5 TRBV11-2 - TRBD1 TGTGCCAGCAGCCTCACCGGGACAGGGCGGCAAGAGACCCAGTACTTC CASSLTGTGRQETQYF
TRBJ1-4 TRBV5-1 - TRBD1 TGCGCCAGCAGCCCTGAGGGGGCCAGCGGGAGGACCTACAATGAAAAACTGTTTTTT CASSPEGASGRTYNEKLFF
TRBJ1-2 TRBV3-1 few - TGTGCCAGCAGCCAAGAATTCAGCCCGCCTACCTTC CASSQEFSPPTF
TRBJ2-5 TRBV19 - TRBD2 TGTGCCAGTACTGAGGCTAGCGGGGCCCAACAAGAGACCCAGTACTTC CASTEASGAQQETQYF
TRBJ2-1 TRBV6-5 - TRBD2 TGTGCCAGCAGTTACCAACTAGCGGGGGTGAATGAGCAGTTCTTC CASSYQLAGVNEQFF
TRBJ1-5 TRBV20-1 many - TGCAGTGCTAGGGGACACTATAGCAATCAGCCCCAGCATTTT CSARGHYSNQPQHF
TRBJ1-2 TRBV19 many - TGTGCCAGTAGTACCGGGCCTAACTATGGCTACACCTTC CASSTGPNYGYTF
TRBJ1-3 TRBV7-9 - - TGTGCCAGCAGCTTATCGGGGGGAGAGGCTGGAAACACCCTATATTTT CASSLSGGEAGNTLYF
TRBJ1-2 TRBV14 many - TGTGCCAGCAGCCAAGATCAAAGGGGCAGGGTTTCCTATGGCTACACCTTC CASSQDQRGRVSYGYTF
TRBJ1-4 TRBV6-5 - - TGTGCCAGCAGTCACTCGGACATGCCAGGAGAAAAACTGTTTTTT CASSHSDMPGEKLFF
TRBJ2-7 TRBV10-3 - TRBD1 TGTGCCAGCAGCGTGGCCCGGGACAGGGGCTACGAGCAGTACTTC CASSVARDRGYEQYF
TRBJ2-1 TRBV20-1 many TRBD1 TGCAGTGCCAGACAGGGGCGTTACAATGAGCAGTTCTTC CSARQGRYNEQFF
TRBJ2-7 TRBV7-9 - TRBD1 TGTGCCAGCAGCTTAGCAGGACAGGGGGCGGACGAGCAGTACTTC CASSLAGQGADEQYF
TRBJ2-5 TRBV12-5 - - TGTGCTAGTGGTTTGACAGGGCAGGGTGGTGAGACCCAGTACTTC CASGLTGQGGETQYF
TRBJ2-5 TRBV25-1 many - TGTGCCAGCAGTGACCCCCGGACTACGAGGGAGGAGACCCAGTACTTC CASSDPRTTREETQYF
TRBJ1-2 TRBV11-2 - - TGTGCCAGCAGCCTAGCGGACGGTATGGTAGGCTACACCTTC CASSLADGMVGYTF
TRBJ1-6 TRBV10-2 many TRBD1 TGCGCCAGCAGTGGGACAGGGGGTAAGGGGGGGGGGGGTTCACCCCTCCACTTT CASSGTGGKGGGGSPLHF
TRBJ1-2 TRBV20-1 - TRBD1 TGCAGTGCTAGAGGGGTGGACAGGGCCCATGGCTACACCTTC CSARGVDRAHGYTF
TRBJ1-5 TRBV20-1 many - TGCAGTGCTCCAGGTGGGGTTAATCAGCCCCAGCATTTT CSAPGGVNQPQHF
TRBJ2-1 TRBV30 many TRBD2 TGTGCCTGGAGATTTAGCGGGAGCAATGAGCAGTTCTTC CAWRFSGSNEQFF
TRBJ1-6 TRBV2 many TRBD1 TGTGCCAGCTCACGACAGGGGGATTCACCCCTCCACTTT CASSRQGDSPLHF
TRBJ1-2 TRBV27 many - TGTGCCAGCAGCAGGTTCAGGGAGGCTGGCTACACCTTC CASSRFREAGYTF
TRBJ1-3 TRBV7-2 once - TGTGCCAGCAGCGTACAGGAAAACACCATATATTTT CASSVQENTIYF
TRBJ1-5 TRBV20-1 many - TGCAGTGCTATGGCGGGGGGGGGCAATCAGCCCCAGCATTTT CSAMAGGGNQPQHF
TRBJ2-5 TRBV7-2 many - TGTGCCAGCAGCTTACCTAGCGCCGGTGGGACCCAGTACTTC CASSLPSAGGTQYF